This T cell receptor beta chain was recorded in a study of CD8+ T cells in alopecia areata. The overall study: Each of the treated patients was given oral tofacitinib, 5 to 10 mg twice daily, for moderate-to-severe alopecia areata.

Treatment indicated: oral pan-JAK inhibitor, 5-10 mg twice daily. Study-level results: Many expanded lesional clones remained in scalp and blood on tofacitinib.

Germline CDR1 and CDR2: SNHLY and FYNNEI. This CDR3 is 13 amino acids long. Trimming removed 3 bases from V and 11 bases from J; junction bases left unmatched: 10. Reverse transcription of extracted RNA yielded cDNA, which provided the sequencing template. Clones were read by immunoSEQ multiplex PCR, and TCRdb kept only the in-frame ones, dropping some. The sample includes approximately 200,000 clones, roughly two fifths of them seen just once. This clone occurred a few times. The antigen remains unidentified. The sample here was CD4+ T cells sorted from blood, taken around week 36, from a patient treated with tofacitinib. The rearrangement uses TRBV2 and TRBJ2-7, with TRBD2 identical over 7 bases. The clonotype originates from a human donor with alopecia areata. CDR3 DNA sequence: TGTGCCAGCAGTGATCCCGGGACGCGGGGGAAGTACTTC. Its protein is CASSDPGTRGKYF.